This is a list of T cell receptor beta chains from one sample in a study of cytomegalovirus exposure and HLA in healthy donors. TCRdb's table, derived via immunoSEQ multiplex PCR, lists solely in-frame clones and lacks some. The sample includes roughly 98,000 clones, approximately 72% of them seen just once. Sequenced input: PBMCs. The receptors originated from a man between 18 and 35 years old in good health and CMV-seropositive. CDR3s leave out the opening cysteine and the closing phenylalanine or tryptophan.

V gene	J gene	CDR3 protein
TRBV6-1	TRBJ2-7	ASSGQLAGGFGEQY
TRBV19	TRBJ1-5	ASSRGRRQYSNQPQH
TRBV27	TRBJ2-7	ASSLSVQAGGFYEQY
TRBV27	TRBJ2-7	ASSFAGEQY
TRBV11-2	TRBJ1-2	ASSWGQDNYGYT
TRBV7-8	TRBJ2-1	ASSLQSGGYFFGENEQF
TRBV7-9	TRBJ1-4	ASTEGQGAVETNEKLF
TRBV5-1	TRBJ2-1	ASTLAQVNNEQF
TRBV9	TRBJ2-1	ASSVAIFPISYNEQF
TRBV5-4	TRBJ1-5	ASSSAPSGQPQH
TRBV9	TRBJ2-1	ASSVGSAGGYNEQF
TRBV7-3	TRBJ2-1	ASSLSLAGGDGQF
TRBV28	TRBJ1-4	ASKPTGLDNEKLF
TRBV5-4	TRBJ2-3	ASSGRPGQGAINTQY
TRBV19	TRBJ2-6	ASSSGGRSGANVLT
TRBV7-9	TRBJ2-3	ASSRFRTSGGVSADTQY
TRBV27	TRBJ1-2	ASSWTGDYGYT
TRBV6-1	TRBJ1-5	ASSEVGFWTGRDNQPQH
TRBV30	TRBJ2-7	AWSTRGQGTYEQY
TRBV28	TRBJ1-2	ASSQGLSYT
TRBV15	TRBJ2-1	ATSRAMTGRNEQF
TRBV7-9	TRBJ2-7	ASSQTGNNEQY
TRBV28	TRBJ2-5	ASSLDLAVETQY
TRBV5-1	TRBJ1-5	ASSLEGGAYQPQH
TRBV28	TRBJ1-5	ASSSGSDQPQH
TRBV7-2	TRBJ2-1	ASSLVSTRRAYNEQF
TRBV6-1	TRBJ2-7	ASSDIRDRGIEQY
TRBV5-6	TRBJ1-4	ASSYDRGRNEKLF
TRBV28	TRBJ2-1	ASRRQGYNEQF
TRBV5-3	TRBJ1-5	ARSLAGKDQPQH
TRBV5-6	TRBJ1-5	ASSSRTMRQPQH